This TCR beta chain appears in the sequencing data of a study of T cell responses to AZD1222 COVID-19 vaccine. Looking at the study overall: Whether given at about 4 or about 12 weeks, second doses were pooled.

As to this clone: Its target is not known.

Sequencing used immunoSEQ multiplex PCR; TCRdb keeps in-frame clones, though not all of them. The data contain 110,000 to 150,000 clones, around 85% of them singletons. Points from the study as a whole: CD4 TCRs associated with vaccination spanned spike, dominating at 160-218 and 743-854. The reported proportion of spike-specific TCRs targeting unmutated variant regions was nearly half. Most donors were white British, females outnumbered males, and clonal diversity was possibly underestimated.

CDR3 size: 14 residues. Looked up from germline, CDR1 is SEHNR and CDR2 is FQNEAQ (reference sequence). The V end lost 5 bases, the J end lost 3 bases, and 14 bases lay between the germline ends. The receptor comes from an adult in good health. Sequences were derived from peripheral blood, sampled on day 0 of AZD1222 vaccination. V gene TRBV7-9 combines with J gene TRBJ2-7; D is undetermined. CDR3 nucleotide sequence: TGTGCCAGCAGCATCTCGCATACCCACTACGAGCAGTACTTC. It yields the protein CASSISHTHYEQYF.